These T cell receptor beta chains were read from a single sample in a study of vaccination effects on CD4 cells after COVID-19. Antigens of these TCRs are unknown. Clones were read by immunoSEQ multiplex PCR, and TCRdb kept only the in-frame ones, dropping some. The sample contains just under 75,000 clones, about 73% of which appear only once. Sample: CD4+ T cells from PBMCs cultured without peptide, taken after COVID-19 vaccination. The receptors stem from a human donor who received a COVID-19 vaccine. The CDR3 runs from the conserved cysteine through the conserved F or W. Each record gives: D gene, J gene, V gene, clone size, CDR3 DNA, CDR3 protein. D genes are given only for firm matches. Not all rows give a size; the values are once, few, many and, for expanded clones, a class.

>.|TRBJ1-4|TRBV6-5|.
TGTGCCAGCAGTTATACAAGGGGAGAAAAACTGTTTTTT
CASSYTRGEKLFF
>.|TRBJ1-4|TRBV9|.
TGTGCCAGCAGCCCAGGGCTAACGAAGGAAAAACTGTTTTTT
CASSPGLTKEKLFF
>TRBD1|TRBJ2-4|TRBV5-6|.
TGTGCCAGCAGCTCCTTCCGGACAGGGGGCTTTGCCAAAAACATTCAGTACTTC
CASSSFRTGGFAKNIQYF
>.|TRBJ1-5|TRBV6-5|few
TGTGCCAGCAGTTATCCGGTGGGGGACGGTCAGCCCCAGCATTTT
CASSYPVGDGQPQHF
>.|TRBJ2-5|TRBV7-9|.
TGTGCCAGCAGCCGGGGAGGTCAGGTGGAGACCCAGTACTTC
CASSRGGQVETQYF
>.|TRBJ2-2|TRBV3-1/TRBV3-2|.
TGTGCCAGCAGCCAGTGGACCGGGGAGCTGTTTTTT
CASSQWTGELFF
>.|TRBJ1-1|TRBV6-5|few
TGTGCCAGCAGTTACCACAGGGATAGCACTGAAGCTTTCTTT
CASSYHRDSTEAFF
>.|TRBJ1-1|TRBV7-9|few
TGTGCCAGCAGCTTAGACAATATACTAAACACTGAAGCTTTCTTT
CASSLDNILNTEAFF
>TRBD1|TRBJ2-5|TRBV11-2|.
TGTGCCAGCAGCAAGGGGGCCCAAGAGACCCAGTACTTC
CASSKGAQETQYF
>.|TRBJ1-1|TRBV7-9|.
TGTGCCAGCAGCTTGGGGCAGGGGACTGAAGCTTTCTTT
CASSLGQGTEAFF
>TRBD2|TRBJ2-3|TRBV2|.
TGTGCCAGCAGCCAAGTAGCGGGGGGGTCTGGAGATACGCAGTATTTT
CASSQVAGGSGDTQYF
>.|TRBJ1-4|TRBV28|few
TGTGCCAGCAGTCCCCCCGGGACGAAGCGAGGTAAACTGTTTTTT
CASSPPGTKRGKLFF
>.|TRBJ1-3|TRBV5-1|.
TGCGCCAGCAGACTAGAGGGGGGTCCTGGAAACACCATATATTTT
CASRLEGGPGNTIYF
>.|TRBJ1-2|TRBV29-1|.
TGCAGCGTTGAAGATGCCGGAGTGCCCTATGGCTACACCTTC
CSVEDAGVPYGYTF
>.|TRBJ2-3|TRBV2|.
TGTGCCAGCAGCAAACAGGCGTCAGATACGCAGTATTTT
CASSKQASDTQYF
>.|TRBJ2-5|TRBV18|.
TGTGCCAGCTCACCGGGTCGCAAGCAGACCCAGTACTTC
CASSPGRKQTQYF
>.|TRBJ2-3|TRBV7-8|.
TGTGCCAGCAGCTTGAGTGGCACAGATACGCAGTATTTT
CASSLSGTDTQYF
>.|TRBJ2-2|TRBV6-5|.
TGTGCCAGCAGTTACCGGTCGGGGGAGCTGTTTTTT
CASSYRSGELFF
>.|TRBJ2-3|TRBV5-1|.
TGCGCCAGCAGCTCCTTAGCGTCCTTCACAGATACGCAGTATTTT
CASSSLASFTDTQYF
>.|TRBJ1-1|TRBV10-2|.
TGCGCCAGCCTAAGGGGCCAGGGTGGGTACTCTGAAGCTTTCTTT
CASLRGQGGYSEAFF
>.|TRBJ2-4|TRBV2|.
TGTGCCAGCAGTGAAGTAGGAGGACAGAAAAACATTCAGTACTTC
CASSEVGGQKNIQYF
>TRBD1|TRBJ2-3|TRBV7-3|few
TGTGCCAGCAGCTTGACAGGGGGCACAGATACGCAGTATTTT
CASSLTGGTDTQYF